Given below is one TCR beta chain in context. The protocol was immunoSEQ multiplex PCR, while the TCRdb copy is restricted to in-frame clones and leaves out a portion. This table has some 250,000 clones, approximately 85% appearing once. The sample originates from a study of blood T cell repertoires in COVID-19. The sample taken for sequencing was PBMCs or T cells enriched from blood (not recorded which). This sequence was found in a woman between 50 and 59 years old who had recovered from COVID-19.

The CDR3 protein is CASRWEVGRGDEQYF. CDR3 sequence (DNA): TGCGCCAGCAGATGGGAGGTCGGGAGGGGAGACGAGCAGTACTTC. J is TRBJ2-7 and V is TRBV5-1, with 8 bases that match TRBD2. Germline V gene lookup returns CDR1 SGHRS and CDR2 YFSETQ. The CDR3 length is 15 residues. V lost 5 bases and J lost 5; bases outside the gene matches: 12. Complete variable domain (other parts from reference TRBV5-1 and TRBJ2-7): KAGVTQTPRYLIKTRGQQVTLSCSPISGHRSVSWYQQTPGQGLQFLFEYFSETQRNKGNFPGRFSGRQFSNSRSEMNVSTLELGDSALYLCASRWEVGRGDEQYFGPGTRLTVT.